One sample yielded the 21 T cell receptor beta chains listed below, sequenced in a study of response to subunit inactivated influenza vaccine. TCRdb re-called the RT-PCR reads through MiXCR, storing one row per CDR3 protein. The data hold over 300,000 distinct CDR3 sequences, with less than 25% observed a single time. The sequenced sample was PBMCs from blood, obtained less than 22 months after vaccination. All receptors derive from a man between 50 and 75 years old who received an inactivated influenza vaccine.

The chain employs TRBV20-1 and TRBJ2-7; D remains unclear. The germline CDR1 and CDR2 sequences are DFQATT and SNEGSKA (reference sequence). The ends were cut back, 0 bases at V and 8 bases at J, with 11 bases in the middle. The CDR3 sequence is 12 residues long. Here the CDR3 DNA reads TGCAGTGCTAGAGATCTTCCGGCGCAGCAGTACTTC. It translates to CSARDLPAQQYF.

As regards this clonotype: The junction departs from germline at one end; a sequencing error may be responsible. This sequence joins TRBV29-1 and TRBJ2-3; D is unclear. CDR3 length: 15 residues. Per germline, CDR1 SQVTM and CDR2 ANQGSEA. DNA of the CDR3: TGCAGCGTTCAAGATCGAGGACCCCGCACAGATACGCAGTATTTT. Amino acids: CSVQDRGPRTDTQYF.

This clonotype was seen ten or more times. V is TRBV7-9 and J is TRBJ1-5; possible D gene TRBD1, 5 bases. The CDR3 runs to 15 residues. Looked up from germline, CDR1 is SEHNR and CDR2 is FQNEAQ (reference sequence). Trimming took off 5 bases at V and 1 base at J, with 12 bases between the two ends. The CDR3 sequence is CASSLGLGSNQPQHF. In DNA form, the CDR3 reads TGTGCCAGCAGCCTGGGACTGGGAAGCAATCAGCCCCAGCATTTT.

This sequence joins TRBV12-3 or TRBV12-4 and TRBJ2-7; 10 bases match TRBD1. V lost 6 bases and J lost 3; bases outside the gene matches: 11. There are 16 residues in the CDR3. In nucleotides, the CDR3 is TGTGCCAGCAGCGGCAGGACAGGGGGACTTAACTACGAGCAGTACTTC. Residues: CASSGRTGGLNYEQYF.

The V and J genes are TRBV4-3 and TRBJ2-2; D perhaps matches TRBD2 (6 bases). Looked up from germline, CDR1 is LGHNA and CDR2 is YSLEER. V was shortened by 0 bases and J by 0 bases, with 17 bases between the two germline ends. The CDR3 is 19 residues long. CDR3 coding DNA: TGCGCCAGCAGCCAAGATCGGTTCCTCGGGGGATCGAACACCGGGGAGCTGTTTTTT. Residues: CASSQDRFLGGSNTGELFF.

CDR3 sequence (DNA): TGTGCCACCAGCAGAGATCGACCCCCGACCACTGAAGCTTTCTTT. This codes for CATSRDRPPTTEAFF. The chain links TRBV15 to TRBJ1-1; no definite D call. This CDR3 contains 15 residues. Looked up from germline, CDR1 is LNHNV and CDR2 is YYDKDF (reference sequence). V was pared by 0 bases and J by 4 bases, with 12 bases between.

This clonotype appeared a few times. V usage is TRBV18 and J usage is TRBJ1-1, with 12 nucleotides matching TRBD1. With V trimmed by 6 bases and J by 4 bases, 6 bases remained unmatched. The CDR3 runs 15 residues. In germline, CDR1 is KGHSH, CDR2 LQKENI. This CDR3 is CASSRDRGPVTEAFF. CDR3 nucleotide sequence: TGTGCCAGCTCGCGGGACAGGGGGCCGGTCACTGAAGCTTTCTTT.

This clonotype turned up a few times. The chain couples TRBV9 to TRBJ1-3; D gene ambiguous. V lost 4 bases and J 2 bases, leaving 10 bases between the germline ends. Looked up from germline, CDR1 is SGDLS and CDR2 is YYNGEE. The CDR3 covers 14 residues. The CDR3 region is CASSPPSPGNTIYF. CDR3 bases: TGTGCCAGCAGCCCCCCCTCGCCTGGAAACACCATATATTTT.

The DNA for the CDR3 is TGCAGTGCTAGACCTGCGAATTACGAGCAGTACTTC. Translated, it gives CSARPANYEQYF. This chain uses TRBV20-1 with TRBJ2-7; D is ambiguous. Germline-derived CDR1 and CDR2 are DFQATT and SNEGSKA (reference sequence). This CDR3 is built from 12 residues. With 2 bases removed from V and 4 bases from J, the gap between germline ends came to 9 bases.

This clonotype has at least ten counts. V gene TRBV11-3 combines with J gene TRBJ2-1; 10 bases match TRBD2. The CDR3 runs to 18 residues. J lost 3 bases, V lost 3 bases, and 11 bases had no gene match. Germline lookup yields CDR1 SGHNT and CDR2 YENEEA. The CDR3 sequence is CASSFFGQGLAIYNEQFF. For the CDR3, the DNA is TGTGCCAGCAGCTTTTTCGGGCAGGGACTAGCGATCTACAATGAGCAGTTCTTC.

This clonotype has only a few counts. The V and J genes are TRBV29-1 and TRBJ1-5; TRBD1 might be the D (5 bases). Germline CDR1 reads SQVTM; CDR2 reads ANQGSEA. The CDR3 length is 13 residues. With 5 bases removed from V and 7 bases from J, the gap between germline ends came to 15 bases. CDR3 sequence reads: CSVSTGTRQPQHF. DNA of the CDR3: TGCAGCGTTTCTACCGGGACCAGACAGCCCCAGCATTTT.

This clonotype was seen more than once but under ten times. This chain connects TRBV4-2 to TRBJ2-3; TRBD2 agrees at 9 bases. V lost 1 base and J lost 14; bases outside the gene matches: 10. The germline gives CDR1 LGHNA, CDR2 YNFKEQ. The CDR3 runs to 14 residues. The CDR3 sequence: CASSQGDGGRALYF. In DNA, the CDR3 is TGTGCCAGCAGCCAAGGAGATGGCGGGAGGGCGTTGTATTTT.

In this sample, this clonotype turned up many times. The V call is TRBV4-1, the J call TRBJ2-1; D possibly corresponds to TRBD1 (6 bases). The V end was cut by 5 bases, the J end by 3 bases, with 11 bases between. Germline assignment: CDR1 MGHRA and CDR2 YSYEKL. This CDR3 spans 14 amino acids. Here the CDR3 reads CASSGQINYNEQFF. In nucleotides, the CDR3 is TGCGCCAGCAGCGGACAGATAAACTACAATGAGCAGTTCTTC.

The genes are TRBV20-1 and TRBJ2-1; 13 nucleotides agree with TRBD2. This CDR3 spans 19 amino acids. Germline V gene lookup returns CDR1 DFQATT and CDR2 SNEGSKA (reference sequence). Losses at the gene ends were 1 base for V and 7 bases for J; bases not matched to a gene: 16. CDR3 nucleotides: TGCAGTGCTAGAGGGCGGACTAGCGGGAGAGTACTAGGAACTAATGAGCAGTTCTTC. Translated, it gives CSARGRTSGRVLGTNEQFF.

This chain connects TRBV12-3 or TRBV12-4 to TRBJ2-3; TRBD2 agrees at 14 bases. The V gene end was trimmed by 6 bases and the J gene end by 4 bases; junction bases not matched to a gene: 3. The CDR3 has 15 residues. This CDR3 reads CASSLGLAGADTQYF. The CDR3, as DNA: TGTGCCAGCAGCCTGGGACTAGCGGGAGCAGATACGCAGTATTTT.

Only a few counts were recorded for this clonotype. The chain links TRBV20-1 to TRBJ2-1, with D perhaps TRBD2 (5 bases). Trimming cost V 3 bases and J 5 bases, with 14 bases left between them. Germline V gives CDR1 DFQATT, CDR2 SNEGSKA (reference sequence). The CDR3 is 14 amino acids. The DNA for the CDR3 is TGCAGTGCTAGTTGGCGGGCCCCAAACAATGAGCAGTTCTTC. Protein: CSASWRAPNNEQFF.

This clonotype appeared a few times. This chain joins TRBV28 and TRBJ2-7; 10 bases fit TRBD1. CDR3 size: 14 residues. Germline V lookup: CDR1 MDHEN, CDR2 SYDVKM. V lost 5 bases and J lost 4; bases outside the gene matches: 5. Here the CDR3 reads CASSIGTGAYEQYF. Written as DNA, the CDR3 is TGTGCCAGCAGTATCGGGACAGGGGCTTACGAGCAGTACTTC.

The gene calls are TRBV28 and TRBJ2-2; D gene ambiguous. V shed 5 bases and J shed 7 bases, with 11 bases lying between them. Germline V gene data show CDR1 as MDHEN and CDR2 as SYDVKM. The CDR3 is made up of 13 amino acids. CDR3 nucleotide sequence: TGTGCCAGCAGTCCCCTTTTCGGCGGGGAGCTGTTTTTT. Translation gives CASSPLFGGELFF. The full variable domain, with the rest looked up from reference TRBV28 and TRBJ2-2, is DVKVTQSSRYLVKRTGEKVFLECVQDMDHENMFWYRQDPGLGLRLIYFSYDVKMKEKGDIPEGYSVSREKKERFSLILESASTNQTSMYLCASSPLFGGELFFGEGSRLTVL.

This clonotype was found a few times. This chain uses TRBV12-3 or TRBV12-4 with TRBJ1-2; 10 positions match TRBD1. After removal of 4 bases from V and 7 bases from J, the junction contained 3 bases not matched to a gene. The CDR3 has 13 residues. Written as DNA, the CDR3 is TGTGCCAGCAGTTCCGGGACAGGGGCTGGCTACACCTTC. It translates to CASSSGTGAGYTF.

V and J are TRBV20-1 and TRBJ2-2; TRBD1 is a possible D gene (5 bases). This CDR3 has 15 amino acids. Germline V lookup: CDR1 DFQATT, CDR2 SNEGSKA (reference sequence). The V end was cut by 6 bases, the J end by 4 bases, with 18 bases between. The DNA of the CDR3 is TGCAGTGCCCGAAGGTACAGGCAACCCACCGGGGAGCTGTTTTTT. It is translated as CSARRYRQPTGELFF.

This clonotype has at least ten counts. The CDR3 here is CSSGGQGYTEAFF. The CDR3 bases are TGCAGTTCCGGGGGGCAGGGGTACACTGAAGCTTTCTTT. This sequence joins TRBV29-1 and TRBJ1-1, with D possibly matching TRBD1 (6 bases). From germline, CDR1 is SQVTM and CDR2 ANQGSEA. This CDR3 is 13 amino acids long.